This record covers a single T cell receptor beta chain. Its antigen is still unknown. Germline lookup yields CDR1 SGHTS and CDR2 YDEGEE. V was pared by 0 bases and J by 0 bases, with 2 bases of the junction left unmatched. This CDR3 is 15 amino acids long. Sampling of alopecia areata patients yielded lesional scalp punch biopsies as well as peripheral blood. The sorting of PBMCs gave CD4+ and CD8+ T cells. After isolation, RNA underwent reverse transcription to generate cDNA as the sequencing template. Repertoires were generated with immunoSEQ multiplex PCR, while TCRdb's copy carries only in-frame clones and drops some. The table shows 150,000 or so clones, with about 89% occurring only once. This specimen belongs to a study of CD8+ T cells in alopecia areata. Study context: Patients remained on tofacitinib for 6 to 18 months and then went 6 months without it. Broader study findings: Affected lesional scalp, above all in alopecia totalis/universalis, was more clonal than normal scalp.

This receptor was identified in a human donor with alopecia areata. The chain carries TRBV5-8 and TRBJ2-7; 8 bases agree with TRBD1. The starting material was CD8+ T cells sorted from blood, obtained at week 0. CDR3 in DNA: TGTGCCAGCAGCTTGGGCAGGGGGCACTCCTACGAGCAGTACTTC. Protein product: CASSLGRGHSYEQYF.